The 29 T cell receptor beta chains below were found in one sample sequenced in a study of T cells after yellow fever vaccination. TCRdb itself ran the 5' RACE reads through MiXCR, one entry per CDR3 protein. The sample includes hundreds of thousands of distinct CDR3 sequences, around 4% of them seen just once. The starting material was PBMCs, obtained on the day of the yellow fever booster vaccination. These receptor sequences come from a man aged 18 to 29 who received the YFV17D yellow fever vaccine.

This chain joins TRBV24-1 and TRBJ2-4; 7 nucleotides line up with TRBD1. V shed 4 bases and J 16 bases; nucleotides not matched to a gene: 9. The CDR3 spans 12 residues. Germline lookup yields CDR1 KGHDR and CDR2 SFDVKD. The CDR3 loop is CATSEGDRDRYF. CDR3 bases: TGTGCCACCAGTGAGGGAGACAGGGATCGTTACTTC.

The table lists this clonotype with many counts. The V gene is TRBV7-8, the J gene TRBJ2-7, with D unclear. Trimming stripped 3 bases from V and 4 bases from J, with 13 bases between. Germline CDR1 reads SGHVS; CDR2 reads FQNEAQ. The CDR3 covers 14 residues. The CDR3 DNA is TGTGCCAGCAGCTTCCCCGAAGCCTCTTACGAGCAGTACTTC. It is translated as CASSFPEASYEQYF.

The table lists this clonotype with many counts. J is TRBJ2-2 and V is TRBV7-2; no firm D call. Germline V gene lookup returns CDR1 SGHTA and CDR2 FQGNSA. The CDR3 has 16 amino acids. The V end was cut by 3 bases, the J end by 4 bases, with 15 bases between. The CDR3 region has the DNA TGTGCCAGCAGCTTTACACGGTCAGGAGCCACCGGGGAGCTGTTTTTT. As protein: CASSFTRSGATGELFF.

This chain joins TRBV7-6 and TRBJ2-1; TRBD2 is a possible D gene (5 bases). The CDR3 extends over 14 amino acids. Germline CDR1 SGHVS, CDR2 FNYEAQ. The V and J ends lost 2 bases and 8 bases respectively, with 13 bases between them. CDR3 amino acids: CASSLQEGADEQFF. The CDR3 bases are TGTGCCAGCAGCTTACAAGAGGGCGCGGATGAGCAGTTCTTC.

The table lists this clonotype with a few counts. The J gene is TRBJ2-7, the V gene TRBV6-6; D not resolved. The CDR3 runs to 14 residues. The germline V and J ends were trimmed by 0 bases and 4 bases, with 10 bases remaining between them. Germline V gives CDR1 MNHNY, CDR2 SVGAGI (reference sequence). CDR3 nucleotide sequence: TGTGCCAGCAGTTACTCGGGCAATAGGTACGAGCAGTACGTC. Translating gives CASSYSGNRYEQYV.

Many counts were recorded for this clonotype. V usage is TRBV5-1 and J usage is TRBJ2-5; the match to TRBD1 covers 11 bases. CDR3 length: 14 residues. Germline CDR1 and CDR2: SGHRS and YFSETQ. The junction had 4 bases not matched to a gene; V was cut back by 4 bases and J by 5 bases. The CDR3, as DNA: TGCGCCAGCAGCCCAAGGGACAGGGGGGAGACCCAGTACTTC. Protein product: CASSPRDRGETQYF.

The chain combines TRBV7-8 with TRBJ2-3; 11 bases match TRBD2. CDR1 is SGHVS and CDR2 is FQNEAQ in the germline V gene. Losses at the gene ends were 5 bases for V and 5 bases for J; bases not matched to a gene: 9. The CDR3 length is 16 residues. CDR3 sequence (DNA): TGTGCCAGCAGCATGGGACTAGCGGACCACATAGATACGCAGTATTTT. Translated, it gives CASSMGLADHIDTQYF.

The rearrangement joins TRBV10-2 to TRBJ2-7; 10 bases align to TRBD1. CDR1 is WSHSY and CDR2 is SAAADI in the germline V gene. V was pared by 9 bases and J by 4 bases, with 6 bases of the junction left unmatched. CDR3 length equals 13 residues. Written as DNA, the CDR3 is TGCGCCAGTTTCCGGGACAGGGGTTACGAGCAGTACTTC. This codes for CASFRDRGYEQYF.

This clonotype appeared many times. The V gene is TRBV7-3, the J gene TRBJ2-3; possibly TRBD1 or TRBD2 for D (6 bases each). This CDR3 contains 14 residues. Trimming shortened V by 4 bases and J by 6 bases, and 14 bases separated the two germline ends. Germline CDR1 and CDR2: SGHTA and FQGTGA. The CDR3 reads CASSSNQGGDTQYF. CDR3 nucleotides: TGTGCCAGCAGCTCCAACCAAGGGGGGGATACGCAGTATTTT. The entire variable domain, with the rest obtained from reference TRBV7-3 and TRBJ2-3, is as follows: GAGVSQTPSNKVTEKGKYVELRCDPISGHTALYWYRQSLGQGPEFLIYFQGTGAADDSGLPNDRFFAVRPEGSVSTLKIQRTERGDSAVYLCASSSNQGGDTQYFGPGTRLTVL.

This clonotype was observed many times. Mismatch with germline at one junction end may stem from a read error. The chain couples TRBV29-1 to TRBJ1-4, with 7 bases lining up with TRBD1. This CDR3 region has 12 residues. Germline-derived CDR1 and CDR2 are SQVTM and ANQGSEA. Here the CDR3 reads CSVEDPSGQTTF. The CDR3 nucleotides are TGCAGCGTTGAGGATCCTTCGGGACAGACAACTTTT. Using reference TRBV29-1 and TRBJ1-4 for the parts outside the CDR3, the full variable domain is SAVISQKPSRDICQRGTSLTIQCQVDSQVTMMFWYRQQPGQSLTLIATANQGSEATYESGFVIDKFPISRPNLTFSTLTVSNMSPEDSSIYLCSVEDPSGQTTFGSGTQLSVL.

This clonotype has a count of ten or more. This chain uses TRBV28 with TRBJ2-7; D possibly corresponds to TRBD1 (6 bases). CDR1 and CDR2 (germline): MDHEN, SYDVKM. The CDR3 has 17 amino acids. The V end lost 5 bases, the J end lost 4 bases, and 24 bases lay between the germline ends. CDR3 coding DNA: TGTGCCAGCAGTGCGACCCTACAGGGTCTCTCCTCTTACGAGCAGTACGTC. Protein product: CASSATLQGLSSYEQYV.

This clonotype occurred many times. This chain uses TRBV7-8 with TRBJ2-2; D ambiguous. The CDR3 consists of 14 residues. Germline CDR1 and CDR2: SGHVS and FQNEAQ. The V gene lost 4 bases and the J gene lost 1 base, with 7 bases spanning the gap. The CDR3 DNA sequence: TGTGCCAGCAGCTCCCGACAGAACACCGGGGAGCTGTTTTTT. Its translation is CASSSRQNTGELFF.

In this sample, this clonotype turned up many times. This chain joins TRBV5-1 and TRBJ2-7, with 9 bases aligning to TRBD1. The CDR3 is 13 amino acids. CDR1 and CDR2 (germline): SGHRS, YFSETQ. V shed 5 bases, J shed 3 bases, and the junction held 3 bases outside the gene matches. The CDR3 region is CASSGTGLYEQYV. The CDR3 bases are TGCGCCAGCAGTGGGACAGGGCTCTACGAGCAGTACGTC.

The J gene is TRBJ2-1, the V gene TRBV7-2; D call uncertain. Trimming took off 3 bases at V and 3 bases at J, with 6 bases between the two ends. The CDR3 totals 13 residues. In germline, CDR1 is SGHTA, CDR2 FQGNSA. This CDR3 is CASSFTSYNEQFF. CDR3 nucleotide sequence: TGTGCCAGCAGCTTCACCAGCTACAATGAGCAGTTCTTC.

The chain recombines TRBV5-6 with TRBJ1-5; no definite D call. CDR3 length: 14 amino acids. Germline V CDR1 and CDR2: SGHDT, YYEEEE. V was clipped by 1 base and J by 4 bases, with 9 bases between them. The CDR3 bases are TGTGCCAGCAGCTTGAGGAGTCCGAATCAGCCCCAGCATTTT. This gives the protein CASSLRSPNQPQHF.

This clonotype has at least ten counts. This chain links TRBV7-9 with TRBJ2-5; D remains unclear. V was clipped by 5 bases and J by 1 base, with 17 bases between them. CDR3 length: 16 amino acids. Looked up from germline, CDR1 is SEHNR and CDR2 is FQNEAQ (reference sequence). The CDR3 sequence is CASSPIIGPAQETQYF. CDR3 in DNA: TGTGCCAGCAGCCCAATAATCGGGCCAGCCCAAGAGACCCAGTACTTC.

This clonotype was found a few times. The V call is TRBV7-9, the J call TRBJ2-7, with 8 bases that match TRBD2. J gave up 7 bases and V 3 bases, and 8 bases lay outside the gene matches. Germline CDR1 reads SEHNR; CDR2 reads FQNEAQ (reference sequence). This CDR3 is built from 14 residues. CDR3 nucleotides: TGTGCCAGCAGCTTCTCCGGGGGGGCCAATGAGCAGTACTTC. Translating gives CASSFSGGANEQYF.

This chain connects TRBV28 to TRBJ2-7, with a possible D match to TRBD2 (5 bases). V lost 3 bases, J lost 0 bases, and 9 bases lay in between. Germline CDR1 MDHEN, CDR2 SYDVKM. The CDR3 loop spans 14 amino acids. The CDR3 here is CASSFQRSSYEQYV. CDR3 nucleotide sequence: TGTGCCAGCAGTTTCCAGCGGAGCTCCTACGAGCAGTACGTC.

The sample holds many counts of this clonotype. The V and J genes are TRBV6-5 and TRBJ1-3, with D possibly being TRBD1 (6 bases). Germline assignment: CDR1 MNHEY and CDR2 SVGAGI. This CDR3 is 19 amino acids long. With 2 bases removed from V and 0 bases from J, the gap between germline ends came to 20 bases. The CDR3 here is CASSYQIHRGASSGNTIYF. The CDR3, as DNA: TGTGCCAGCAGTTACCAGATCCACCGGGGGGCCTCCTCTGGAAACACCATATATTTT.

This clonotype showed up just a few times. The rearrangement uses TRBV30 and TRBJ2-5, with D perhaps TRBD2 (5 bases). The CDR3 contains 14 residues. V gave up 5 bases and J gave up 3 bases, with 16 bases separating them. CDR1 and CDR2 (germline): GTSNPN, SVGIG (reference sequence). The CDR3 protein is CAWERPEVKETQYF. The CDR3 DNA follows: TGTGCCTGGGAAAGGCCGGAGGTTAAAGAGACCCAGTACTTC. Complete variable domain (other parts from reference TRBV30 and TRBJ2-5): SQTIHQWPATLVQPVGSPLSLECTVEGTSNPNLYWYRQAAGRGLQLLFYSVGIGQISSEVPQNLSASRPQDRQFILSSKKLLLSDSGFYLCAWERPEVKETQYFGPGTRLLVL.

The rearrangement links TRBV6-5 to TRBJ2-7; TRBD2 is a possible D gene (5 bases). There are 14 residues in the CDR3. The V gene's germline CDR1 is MNHEY and CDR2 SVGAGI. V was clipped by 0 bases and J by 4 bases, with 10 bases between them. The CDR3 loop reads CASSYSVGKYEQYF. In nucleotides, the CDR3 is TGTGCCAGCAGTTACTCGGTCGGGAAGTACGAGCAGTACTTC.

At least ten counts were recorded for this clonotype. The V call is TRBV5-1, the J call TRBJ2-5; TRBD1 might be the D (6 bases). The V gene lost 4 bases and the J gene lost 4 bases, with 14 bases spanning the gap. Germline CDR1 SGHRS, CDR2 YFSETQ. The CDR3 runs 14 residues. In DNA form, the CDR3 reads TGCGCCAGCAGCCTACAGGGTCAGGGAGAGACCCAGTACTTC. It translates to CASSLQGQGETQYF.

The V and J genes are TRBV7-2 and TRBJ2-5, with 11 bases identical to TRBD1. The CDR3 extends over 15 amino acids. Germline lookup yields CDR1 SGHTA and CDR2 FQGNSA. Germline trimming cut 5 bases from V and 8 bases from J; bases unmatched to any gene: 10. The CDR3 nucleotides read TGTGCCAGCAGCCCCGGACAGGGGGCACGGTATACCCAGTACTTC. Its protein product is CASSPGQGARYTQYF.

Many counts were recorded for this clonotype. The CDR3 coding sequence is TGCGCCAGCAGCCAAGGGGGCAAGGGGCCTTCCAATCAGCCCCAGCATTTT. Amino acids: CASSQGGKGPSNQPQHF. V is TRBV4-1 and J is TRBJ1-5; tentative D call: TRBD1 (5 bases). The CDR3 totals 17 residues. V lost 1 base, J lost 3 bases, and 16 bases lay in between. Looked up from germline, CDR1 is MGHRA and CDR2 is YSYEKL.

The V and J genes are TRBV3-1 and TRBJ1-1; no definite D call. V lost 0 bases and J lost 3, with 17 bases in between. The germline CDR1 and CDR2 sequences are LGHDT and YNNKEL (reference sequence). The CDR3 sequence is 17 residues long. This CDR3 is CASSQDRSRRGDTEAFF. The CDR3, as DNA: TGTGCCAGCAGCCAAGATCGGTCCCGACGCGGCGACACTGAAGCTTTCTTT.

The CDR3 bases are TGTGCCAGCAGTCATGGACTAGATATTGATACGCAGTATTTT. This codes for CASSHGLDIDTQYF. The chain is built from TRBV27 and TRBJ2-3, with 7 bases identical to TRBD2. Germline loops: CDR1 MNHEY, CDR2 SMNVEV (reference sequence). J lost 6 bases, V lost 5 bases, and 8 bases had no gene match. CDR3 length: 14 amino acids.

This clonotype came up many times. The J gene is TRBJ1-4, the V gene TRBV5-1; possible D gene TRBD1, 6 bases. Germline assignment: CDR1 SGHRS and CDR2 YFSETQ. This CDR3 is 15 amino acids long. V was pared by 4 bases and J by 0 bases, with 10 bases between. CDR3 nucleotide sequence: TGCGCCAGCAGCGGGGGGCGGACAACTAATGAAAAACTGTTTTTT. Translating it yields CASSGGRTTNEKLFF. The full variable domain, with the rest looked up from reference TRBV5-1 and TRBJ1-4, is KAGVTQTPRYLIKTRGQQVTLSCSPISGHRSVSWYQQTPGQGLQFLFEYFSETQRNKGNFPGRFSGRQFSNSRSEMNVSTLELGDSALYLCASSGGRTTNEKLFFGSGTQLSVL.

This chain joins TRBV4-3 and TRBJ2-2; 7 bases match TRBD1. The trim removed 1 base at V and 6 bases at J, leaving 8 bases unmatched. The CDR3 length is 16 residues. CDR1 is LGHNA, CDR2 YSLEER, per germline. The CDR3 here is CASSQVGRGKAGELFF. CDR3 in DNA: TGCGCCAGCAGCCAAGTAGGCAGGGGGAAGGCCGGGGAGCTGTTTTTT.

This clonotype came up a few times. The chain is built from TRBV7-2 and TRBJ2-1; 9 bases are a match to TRBD2. CDR3 length: 17 residues. V shed 3 bases, J shed 8 bases, and the junction held 14 bases outside the gene matches. The germline V gene encodes CDR1 SGHTA and CDR2 FQGNSA. For the CDR3, the DNA is TGTGCCAGCAGCTTCCGGACTAGCGATGTGGTGGTGGATGAGCAGTTCTTC. It yields the protein CASSFRTSDVVVDEQFF. Looking up the rest from reference TRBV7-2 and TRBJ2-1 gives the full variable domain: GAGVSQSPSNKVTEKGKDVELRCDPISGHTALYWYRQSLGQGLEFLIYFQGNSAPDKSGLPSDRFSAERTGGSVSTLTIQRTQQEDSAVYLCASSFRTSDVVVDEQFFGPGTRLTVL.